These 8 T cell receptor beta chains originate from one sample sequenced in a study of blood T cell repertoires in COVID-19. This table comes from immunoSEQ multiplex PCR, and its TCRdb copy is limited to in-frame clones, with some not included. The sample contains 200,000 to 250,000 clones, 87% of which appear only once. Sequencing was performed on peripheral blood. Source of these receptors: a man aged 35 to 55 with active or convalescent COVID-19.

This chain connects TRBV6-4 to TRBJ1-2; 8 nucleotides agree with TRBD1. The CDR3 has 15 residues. CDR1 and CDR2 from the germline V gene are MRHNA and SNTAGT. With 6 bases clipped from V and 4 bases from J, the junction kept 10 bases outside the gene matches. CDR3 bases: TGTGCCAGCAGCGTCCACAGGGGGAGTCTCTATGGCTACACCTTC. Protein product: CASSVHRGSLYGYTF.

The table lists this clone with a count of one. The rearrangement uses TRBV24-1 and TRBJ1-2; 7 bases are shared with TRBD1. The CDR3 totals 15 residues. V trimming: 5 bases; J trimming: 4 bases; junction bases outside the gene matches: 9. Germline lookup yields CDR1 KGHDR and CDR2 SFDVKD. CDR3 protein: CATSAAGTAIYGYTF. The CDR3 nucleotides read TGTGCCACCAGTGCCGCTGGGACAGCAATCTATGGCTACACCTTC.

This clone was counted once. The genes are TRBV19 and TRBJ1-1; TRBD1 agrees at 8 bases. Germline V gene lookup returns CDR1 LNHDA and CDR2 SQIVND (reference sequence). The CDR3 is made up of 13 amino acids. V dropped 4 bases and J dropped 6; count of bases not matched to a gene: 4. CDR3 bases: TGTGCCAGTAGTAAACAGGGGGTTCCTGAAGCTTTCTTT. Its translation is CASSKQGVPEAFF.

This clone has just one count. The chain combines TRBV28 with TRBJ1-1; perhaps TRBD1 as D (6 bases). The CDR3 loop spans 15 amino acids. Trimming shortened V by 5 bases and J by 3 bases, and 16 bases separated the two germline ends. The V gene's germline CDR1 is MDHEN and CDR2 SYDVKM. In DNA form, the CDR3 reads TGTGCCAGCAGTCAAGGGGGGGCGGAGGACACTGAAGCTTTCTTT. This encodes CASSQGGAEDTEAFF.

The count of this clone is one. The chain joins TRBV6-5 to TRBJ1-1, with D perhaps matching TRBD1 (5 bases). V gave up 7 bases and J gave up 6 bases, with 18 bases separating them. Germline assignment: CDR1 MNHEY and CDR2 SVGAGI. The CDR3 length is 14 residues. The CDR3 sequence: CASTDLGLRSEAFF. The DNA for the CDR3 is TGTGCCAGCACAGATTTGGGACTGAGGTCTGAAGCTTTCTTT.

This chain links TRBV2 with TRBJ1-2; 9 bases agree with TRBD1. Germline lookup yields CDR1 SNHLY and CDR2 FYNNEI. V gave up 6 bases and J gave up 2 bases; unmatched junction bases: 7. The CDR3 spans 15 residues. The CDR3 DNA follows: TGTGCCAGCAGGGAATGGACAGGGGAAAACTATGGCTACACCTTC. This gives the protein CASREWTGENYGYTF.

In its sample, this clone was seen once. The CDR3 sequence: CASSLSRVNQPQHF. CDR3 sequence (DNA): TGTGCCAGCAGTTTAAGCAGGGTGAATCAGCCCCAGCATTTT. This chain connects TRBV27 to TRBJ1-5, with TRBD1 as a possible D gene (5 bases). V lost 2 bases, J lost 4 bases, and 9 bases lay in between. Looked up from germline, CDR1 is MNHEY and CDR2 is SMNVEV (reference sequence). The CDR3 totals 14 residues.

For the CDR3, the DNA is TGTGCCAGTAGTATAGATGGAGGGCGTCAGCCCCAGCATTTT. This encodes CASSIDGGRQPQHF. The V gene is TRBV19, the J gene TRBJ1-5; D not certain. This CDR3 spans 14 amino acids. Germline V CDR1 and CDR2: LNHDA, SQIVND (reference sequence). V lost 0 bases and J lost 6, with 9 bases in between.